This passage covers 23 T cell receptor beta chains from one sample sequenced in a study of shared clonotypes between healthy human individuals. Using immunoSEQ multiplex PCR, the repertoire was profiled, and TCRdb retains in-frame clones only, with some absent. The table records millions of clones, roughly 92% of them present only once. The sample was naive CD4+ T cells sorted from blood. The subset is: CD45RA+ positively selected. The receptors come from a man younger than 35 in good health.

This sequence joins TRBV28 and TRBJ2-5; 12 bases line up with TRBD2. The germline gives CDR1 MDHEN, CDR2 SYDVKM. V dropped 5 bases and J dropped 7; count of bases not matched to a gene: 8. This CDR3 has 15 residues. The CDR3 here is CASSRTSGKGWTQYF. CDR3 nucleotides: TGTGCCAGCAGTCGGACTAGCGGGAAGGGTTGGACCCAGTACTTC.

V is TRBV6-6 and J is TRBJ1-4; a possible D gene is TRBD1 (6 bases). CDR3 length equals 15 residues. Germline V CDR1 and CDR2: MNHNY, SVGAGI (reference sequence). Between the trimmed V and J ends, which lost 5 bases and 7 bases, there was a span of 17 bases. This CDR3 reads CASSDMTGGGEKLFF. CDR3 sequence (DNA): TGTGCCAGCAGTGATATGACAGGCGGCGGTGAAAAACTGTTTTTT.

CDR3 protein: CASSPVAGDRGPVEKLFF. The CDR3 bases are TGTGCCAGCAGCCCGGTCGCTGGGGACAGGGGGCCGGTTGAAAAACTGTTTTTT. This chain uses TRBV25-1 with TRBJ1-4, with 12 bases identical to TRBD1. With V trimmed by 6 bases and J by 7 bases, 15 bases remained unmatched. Per germline, CDR1 MGHDK and CDR2 SYGVNS. The CDR3 consists of 18 residues.

This clone came up once. The V and J genes are TRBV30 and TRBJ1-3; a possible D gene is TRBD1 (5 bases). Germline V gives CDR1 GTSNPN, CDR2 SVGIG (reference sequence). This CDR3 has 13 amino acids. V lost 3 bases and J lost 0, with 6 bases in between. CDR3: CAWRDSSGNTIYF. The CDR3 bases are TGTGCCTGGAGAGACAGCTCTGGAAACACCATATATTTT.

For the CDR3, the DNA is TGTGCCAGCAGCCTAGAGAGACTCGGGACGGGGTATATCTCCACTGAAGCTTTCTTT. Its protein is CASSLERLGTGYISTEAFF. This rearrangement joins TRBV4-2 to TRBJ1-1, with D maybe TRBD1 (5 bases). V was pared by 4 bases and J by 4 bases, with 28 bases between. Germline V gives CDR1 LGHNA, CDR2 YNFKEQ. The CDR3 runs 19 residues.

Concerning this clone itself: The identical CDR3 is also encoded by other nucleotide sequences in the sample. This chain uses TRBV7-2 with TRBJ2-7; D could derive from TRBD1 or TRBD2 (5 bases each). The CDR3 contains 15 residues. Germline loops: CDR1 SGHTA, CDR2 FQGNSA. Trimming pared 1 base from V and 0 bases from J, leaving 10 bases between. This CDR3 is CASSLGSGGSYEQYF. CDR3 DNA sequence: TGTGCCAGCAGCTTAGGCTCTGGGGGCTCCTACGAGCAGTACTTC.

The genes are TRBV19 and TRBJ2-2; 7 bases map to TRBD2. V was pared by 8 bases and J by 6 bases, with 6 bases of the junction left unmatched. Germline lookup yields CDR1 LNHDA and CDR2 SQIVND (reference sequence). The CDR3 covers 13 residues. The DNA for the CDR3 is TGTGCCAGTGGGGAGGGGAAAGCCGGGGAGCTGTTTTTT. Translated, it gives CASGEGKAGELFF.

J is TRBJ1-1 and V is TRBV5-1; D gene uncertain. From germline, CDR1 is SGHRS and CDR2 YFSETQ. Trimming removed 4 bases from V and 1 base from J, with 20 bases in between. The CDR3 is 17 residues long. CDR3 DNA sequence: TGCGCCAGCAGCGACTACCCACTTGGGCAGGAGAACACTGAAGCTTTCTTT. This encodes CASSDYPLGQENTEAFF.

This sequence joins TRBV5-1 and TRBJ2-1; 7 nucleotides agree with TRBD1. CDR1 and CDR2 from the germline V gene are SGHRS and YFSETQ. This CDR3 spans 16 amino acids. J gave up 5 bases and V 3 bases, and 11 bases lay outside the gene matches. CDR3 sequence reads: CASSSLTGMGNNEQFF. The DNA of the CDR3 is TGCGCCAGCAGCTCGCTGACAGGGATGGGAAACAATGAGCAGTTCTTC.

This chain's CDR3 is CASSPSGAYTQYF. As DNA, the CDR3 is TGTGCCAGCAGCCCCTCGGGGGCCTATACGCAGTATTTT. V usage is TRBV9 and J usage is TRBJ2-3; the D gene could be TRBD1 or TRBD2 (6 bases each). Germline values: CDR1 SGDLS, CDR2 YYNGEE. V dropped 4 bases and J dropped 7 bases, with 13 bases sitting between them. The CDR3 extends over 13 amino acids. The whole variable domain, filled in from reference TRBV9 and TRBJ2-3, reads DSGVTQTPKHLITATGQRVTLRCSPRSGDLSVYWYQQSLDQGLQFLIQYYNGEERAKGNILERFSAQQFPDLHSELNLSSLELGDSALYFCASSPSGAYTQYFGPGTRLTVL.

The chain couples TRBV6-5 to TRBJ2-3; D might be TRBD2 (6 bases). CDR1 is MNHEY, CDR2 SVGAGI, per germline. CDR3 length: 16 amino acids. The V gene lost 0 bases and the J gene lost 1 base, with 11 bases spanning the gap. CDR3 bases: TGTGCCAGCAGTTACTCGGGAGGCGCCGGCACAGATACGCAGTATTTT. As protein: CASSYSGGAGTDTQYF.

This sequence joins TRBV5-4 and TRBJ2-7; 10 bases agree with TRBD1. This CDR3 has 13 residues. V shed 7 bases and J 6 bases; nucleotides not matched to a gene: 7. Germline V CDR1 and CDR2: SGHNT, YYREEE (reference sequence). The CDR3 protein is CASRRQGAGEQYF. The CDR3 DNA is TGTGCCAGCCGAAGACAGGGGGCGGGCGAGCAGTACTTC.

The chain has TRBV19 and TRBJ1-6; 7 bases match TRBD1. Germline CDR1 and CDR2: LNHDA and SQIVND (reference sequence). The CDR3 spans 16 residues. Germline trimming cut 2 bases from V and 7 bases from J; bases unmatched to any gene: 8. CDR3 residues: CASSIFSSGQNSPLHF. CDR3 coding DNA: TGTGCCAGTAGTATATTTTCCTCGGGACAGAATTCACCCCTCCACTTT. Complete variable domain (other parts from reference TRBV19 and TRBJ1-6): DGGITQSPKYLFRKEGQNVTLSCEQNLNHDAMYWYRQDPGQGLRLIYYSQIVNDFQKGDIAEGYSVSREKKESFPLTVTSAQKNPTAFYLCASSIFSSGQNSPLHFGNGTRLTVT.

The V and J genes are TRBV6-1 and TRBJ2-1; 12 bases fit TRBD1. This CDR3 spans 14 amino acids. The junction had 4 bases not matched to a gene; V was cut back by 6 bases and J by 7 bases. Germline V CDR1 and CDR2: MNHNS, SASEGT. The CDR3 region is CASRGTGGENEQFF. The CDR3 bases are TGTGCCAGCAGAGGGACAGGGGGCGAGAATGAGCAGTTCTTC.

The V gene is TRBV4-3, the J gene TRBJ2-7, with 7 bases matching TRBD1. CDR3 length equals 15 residues. Germline CDR1 is LGHNA and CDR2 is YSLEER. Trimming cost V 1 base and J 3 bases; bases outside gene matches: 6. CDR3 region: CASSQVTGAGYEQYF. Here the CDR3 DNA reads TGCGCCAGCAGCCAAGTCACAGGGGCGGGCTACGAGCAGTACTTC.

The chain couples TRBV7-2 to TRBJ2-2; no clear D. Germline V gives CDR1 SGHTA, CDR2 FQGNSA. Trimming took off 4 bases at V and 6 bases at J, with 9 bases between the two ends. The length of the CDR3 is 13 residues. The CDR3 sequence is CASSSLVPGELFF. CDR3 nucleotide sequence: TGTGCCAGCAGCTCCCTCGTACCCGGGGAGCTGTTTTTT.

This chain joins TRBV6-6 and TRBJ2-1, with TRBD1 matching over 9 bases. V was pared by 6 bases and J by 6 bases, with 6 bases of the junction left unmatched. CDR1 is MNHNY, CDR2 SVGAGI, per germline (reference sequence). This CDR3 contains 14 residues. The CDR3, as DNA: TGTGCCAGCAGATACCGGACAGGGGTCAATGAGCAGTTCTTC. Protein product: CASRYRTGVNEQFF.

This CDR3 is CASSLDVGGTDTQYF. CDR3 in DNA: TGTGCCAGCAGCTTGGATGTCGGGGGGACAGATACGCAGTATTTT. The J gene is TRBJ2-3, the V gene TRBV5-5, with 7 bases lining up with TRBD2. Germline V lookup: CDR1 SGHKS, CDR2 YYEKEE (reference sequence). The CDR3 spans 15 residues. With V trimmed by 0 bases and J by 3 bases, 4 bases remained unmatched.

This clone was recorded only once. The chain recombines TRBV9 with TRBJ2-1; unclear D gene. The CDR3 loop spans 16 amino acids. V dropped 0 bases and J dropped 3 bases, with 13 bases sitting between them. The V gene's germline CDR1 is SGDLS and CDR2 YYNGEE. The CDR3 loop is CASSVDSPAGYNEQFF. The CDR3 DNA reads TGTGCCAGCAGCGTAGATTCCCCGGCAGGCTACAATGAGCAGTTCTTC.

The chain uses TRBV4-2 and TRBJ2-3; 8 bases align to TRBD2. The CDR3 has 15 residues. Germline trimming cut 0 bases from V and 11 bases from J; bases unmatched to any gene: 10. Germline values: CDR1 LGHNA, CDR2 YNFKEQ. The CDR3 loop reads CASSQDGLAGAEQYF. CDR3 coding DNA: TGTGCCAGCAGCCAAGATGGGCTAGCGGGTGCCGAGCAGTATTTT.

The chain couples TRBV25-1 to TRBJ2-4; D ambiguous. With 2 bases removed from V and 7 bases from J, the gap between germline ends came to 15 bases. The germline CDR1 and CDR2 sequences are MGHDK and SYGVNS. The length of the CDR3 is 15 residues. The CDR3, as DNA: TGTGCCAGCAGTGAAACAAAGGGCAGAGTGAACATTCAGTACTTC. Its translation: CASSETKGRVNIQYF.

The rearrangement uses TRBV5-4 and TRBJ2-1; no clear D. Germline V gene data show CDR1 as SGHNT and CDR2 as YYREEE (reference sequence). Trimming took off 4 bases at V and 9 bases at J, with 14 bases between the two ends. The CDR3 loop spans 13 amino acids. CDR3 in amino acids: CASSPNRVAEQFF. CDR3 sequence (DNA): TGTGCCAGCAGCCCTAATAGGGTGGCTGAGCAGTTCTTC. Full variable domain (remainder filled in from reference TRBV5-4 and TRBJ2-1): ETGVTQSPTHLIKTRGQQVTLRCSSQSGHNTVSWYQQALGQGPQFIFQYYREEENGRGNFPPRFSGLQFPNYSSELNVNALELDDSALYLCASSPNRVAEQFFGPGTRLTVL.

This chain joins TRBV14 and TRBJ2-3; D gene uncertain. Trimming cost V 1 base and J 6 bases, with 2 bases left between them. The CDR3 consists of 11 residues. Germline V lookup: CDR1 SGHDN, CDR2 FVKESK. CDR3 coding DNA: TGTGCCAGCAGCCAAGGGGATACGCAGTATTTT. Its translation is CASSQGDTQYF.